The T cell receptor beta chain under discussion was sequenced for a study of blood T cell repertoires in COVID-19. On the study more broadly: PBMCs, B-cell-depleted T cells, or T cells were the source of the cDNA or gDNA that made up the material.

V lost 8 bases and J 0 bases, leaving 14 bases between the germline ends. The CDR3 loop spans 15 amino acids. Germline lookup yields CDR1 MDHEN and CDR2 SYDVKM. Sequencing was performed with immunoSEQ multiplex PCR; in TCRdb, only in-frame clones are kept and a portion is missing. The sample shows 45,000 to 50,000 clones, 83% of them seen only once. Sequences were obtained from peripheral blood. The V and J genes are TRBV28 and TRBJ1-3; D is unclear. This sequence originates from a man aged 60 to 69 with active COVID-19. CDR3 region: CASVLNGGSGNTIYF. DNA of the CDR3: TGTGCCAGCGTTTTGAACGGAGGCTCTGGAAACACCATATATTTT.